This TCR beta chain was captured in a study of blood T cell repertoires in COVID-19. Germline lookup yields CDR1 SGHTA and CDR2 FQGNSA. Trimming cost V 2 bases and J 3 bases, with 13 bases left between them. CDR3 length equals 16 residues. Sequenced by immunoSEQ multiplex PCR; TCRdb stores in-frame clones only, minus some. The profile shows some 89,000 clones, 65% to 80% of them singletons. The V and J genes are TRBV7-2 and TRBJ1-4; D not resolved. This sequence originates from a man aged 65-85 years with acute or convalescent COVID-19. Sequenced input: peripheral blood. The DNA of the CDR3 is TGTGCCAGCAGCTTAAGTGGAGACGGATCTAATGAAAAACTGTTTTTT. Translated, it gives CASSLSGDGSNEKLFF.